This T cell receptor (beta chain) emerged from a study of CD8+ T cells in alopecia areata. Study observations and caveats: Affected scalp, especially in alopecia totalis/universalis, had a higher clonality than normal scalp did.

The V gene lost 1 base and the J gene lost 7 bases, with 14 bases spanning the gap. The CDR3 extends over 15 amino acids. CDR1 is SGHTA and CDR2 is FQGNSA in the germline V gene. In each case, RNA was isolated and then reverse transcribed into cDNA as the sequencing template. The repertoire was sequenced with immunoSEQ multiplex PCR; TCRdb's copy has only in-frame clones and lacks some. This sample has 110,000 or so clones, with less than 60% found just once. The treatment here: oral pan-JAK inhibitor, 5-10 mg twice daily. This clone was detected many times. Its specificity is not known. The specimen comprised CD4+ T cells sorted from blood, sampled at week 24, from a patient treated with tofacitinib. The sequence was obtained from a human donor with alopecia areata. The gene calls are TRBV7-2 and TRBJ1-5, with D tentatively TRBD1 (6 bases). Here the CDR3 reads CASSLVGGPGQPQHF. In nucleotides, the CDR3 is TGTGCCAGCAGCTTAGTAGGGGGGCCAGGGCAGCCCCAGCATTTT.